A selection of T cell receptor beta chains follows, all from one sample in a study of OX40 agonist ivuxolimab in advanced cancers. Some clones are missing from TCRdb's copy, which holds only in-frame ones; the method was immunoSEQ multiplex PCR. This sample carries roughly 50,000 clones, 80% to 90% of them seen once, and the ten largest clones take more than 5.5%. The sample was CD4+ or CD8+ T cells sorted from blood, taken in a trial of the OX40 agonist ivuxolimab. The receptors were sampled from an adult with an advanced solid tumor such as melanoma, head and neck, liver or kidney cancer. Each CDR3 is given with its conserved first and last residue. Each record gives: clone size, D gene, V gene, J gene, CDR3 DNA, CDR3 protein. D genes are given only for firm matches. Only part of the rows carry a size: once, few, many, or a class if the clone is expanded.

.	.	TRBV7-9	TRBJ2-5	TGTGCCAGCATCAGAGCGGGAGAGACCCAGTACTTC	CASIRAGETQYF
.	.	TRBV19	TRBJ2-3	TGTGCCAGTAGTATGGGGAAACAGATCACAGATACGCAGTATTTT	CASSMGKQITDTQYF
.	TRBD1	TRBV2	TRBJ1-1	TGTGCCTCGCGAAATAGGGGGCTATGGAACACTGAAGCTTTCTTT	CASRNRGLWNTEAFF
.	.	TRBV6-5	TRBJ1-2	TGTGCCAGCAGTTACGAGAAGACCCTGTTTGGCTATGGCTACACCTTC	CASSYEKTLFGYGYTF
few	.	TRBV29-1	TRBJ1-1	TGCAGCGCCGGCAGGGCGAACACTGAAGCTTTCTTT	CSAGRANTEAFF
.	.	TRBV19	TRBJ1-2	TGTGCCAGCAGTAATGCAAGGGGCTATGGCTACACCTTC	CASSNARGYGYTF
.	TRBD1	TRBV12-5	TRBJ2-1	TGTGCTAGTGGCCCGGGACAGGGTGCCCAAAAATTCTTC	CASGPGQGAQKFF
.	TRBD2	TRBV6-5	TRBJ2-4	TGTGCCAGCAGTCGGACTAGAATAGCCAAAAACATTCAGTACTTC	CASSRTRIAKNIQYF
.	.	TRBV10-2	TRBJ2-3	TGCGCCAGCAGTCCGGGGCCCGAAAGGGGCACAGATACGCAGTATTTT	CASSPGPERGTDTQYF
.	TRBD2	TRBV11-3	TRBJ2-5	TGTGCCAGCAGCCCGACTAGCGGGGGGTCATGGACCCAGTACTTC	CASSPTSGGSWTQYF
.	TRBD1	TRBV6-1	TRBJ2-1	TGTGCCAGCAGTGAAAGGGACAGATTGAGTGAGCAGTTCTTC	CASSERDRLSEQFF
.	TRBD1	TRBV18	TRBJ1-4	TGTGCCAGCTCACCGGTGGACAGGGTCATTAATGAAAAACTGTTTTTT	CASSPVDRVINEKLFF
.	.	TRBV4-2	TRBJ2-7	TGTGCCAGCAGCCAAGTCAGAGACTACGAGCAGTACTTC	CASSQVRDYEQYF
few	TRBD2	TRBV19	TRBJ2-5	TGTGCCAGTAGTATGGGGACTAGCGGACTAGGGGAGACCCAGTACTTC	CASSMGTSGLGETQYF
.	.	TRBV20-1	TRBJ1-2	TGCAGTGCTACACCTAACTATGGCTACACCTTC	CSATPNYGYTF
.	.	TRBV5-4	TRBJ2-3	TGTGCCAGCAGCTTGTCGCGGGATGGTGATACGCAGTATTTT	CASSLSRDGDTQYF
.	.	TRBV5-1	TRBJ2-7	TGCGCCAGCAGACAAGAGGCGGAGATCTCCTACGAGCAGTACTTC	CASRQEAEISYEQYF
.	.	TRBV27	TRBJ2-6	TGTGCCAGCAGGAGGGACACGAGGGCCAACGTCCTGACTTTC	CASRRDTRANVLTF
.	.	TRBV6-5	TRBJ1-5	TGTGCCAGCAGAGGGGGGGGTCGCAATCAGCCCCAGCATTTT	CASRGGGRNQPQHF
.	TRBD2	TRBV7-6	TRBJ2-1	TGTGCCAGCAGCTTAGGGCTAGCGGGAGCGACTGAGCAGTTCTTC	CASSLGLAGATEQFF
.	TRBD1	TRBV5-1	TRBJ1-1	TGCGCCAGCGGACAGGGGGCCTTTGAAGCTTTCTTT	CASGQGAFEAFF
few	TRBD1	TRBV29-1	TRBJ2-3	TGCAGCGACGACAGGGGCGGCACAGATACGCAGTATTTT	CSDDRGGTDTQYF
.	TRBD2	TRBV4-1	TRBJ2-1	TGCGCCAGCAGCCAATTAGCGGGATCACCCTCACATGAGCAGTTCTTC	CASSQLAGSPSHEQFF
.	TRBD1	TRBV19	TRBJ2-6	TGTGCCAGCCTCCGGGACAGGGGCACTGGGGCCAACGTCCTGACTTTC	CASLRDRGTGANVLTF
.	.	TRBV5-7	TRBJ2-7	TGTGCCAGTTGGACTTTTCCCTACGAGCAGTACTTC	CASWTFPYEQYF
.	.	TRBV7-3	TRBJ2-7	TGTGCCAGCAGCTTAGCGCTTGGCAGTAAGTACGAGCAGTACTTC	CASSLALGSKYEQYF
.	.	TRBV19	TRBJ1-5	TGTGCCAGTAGTATATTGGGGAATAGCAATCAGCCCCAGCATTTT	CASSILGNSNQPQHF
.	.	TRBV27	TRBJ1-5	TGTGCCAGCGGGGACGCAGGGTGGAATCAGCCCCAGCATTTT	CASGDAGWNQPQHF
.	TRBD2	TRBV30	TRBJ2-1	TGTGCCTGGGGCCGACCGGGACTAGCTCCCGATGAGCAGTTCTTC	CAWGRPGLAPDEQFF
.	TRBD1	TRBV18	TRBJ1-1	TGTGCCAGCTCACCACAGGTGGGACAGGGACCGAACACTGAAGCTTTCTTT	CASSPQVGQGPNTEAFF
.	.	TRBV7-2	TRBJ2-1	TGTGCCAGCAGCTTAGCGGTGGGACTCCAGTTCTTC	CASSLAVGLQFF
.	.	TRBV19	TRBJ1-5	TGTGCCAGTAATGGGGGTAGGCTTCAGCCCCAGCATTTT	CASNGGRLQPQHF
.	.	TRBV2	TRBJ2-5	TGTGCCAGCAGTGGCTCACAGGGTCGAGAGACCCAGTACTTC	CASSGSQGRETQYF
few	.	TRBV7-7	TRBJ2-1	TGTGCCAGCAGCTTCGGCCAGGGGCCTTACAATGAGCAGTTCTTC	CASSFGQGPYNEQFF
.	.	TRBV12-5	TRBJ2-5	TGTGCTAGTGGTTTGTTATTTGTGGGTGTTGGGGTCCCAAGGGAGACCCAGTACTTC	CASGLLFVGVGVPRETQYF
.	.	TRBV7-2	TRBJ1-1	TGTGCCAGCAGCTTAGGCGGCAGCTCTGAAGCTTTCTTT	CASSLGGSSEAFF
.	.	TRBV7-9	TRBJ2-3	TGTGCCAGCAGCTTAGTGGTCAGCACAGATACGCAGTATTTT	CASSLVVSTDTQYF
once	TRBD2	TRBV10-1	TRBJ2-1	TGCGCCAGCAGTCATAGCGGGAGGGCGAATGAGCAGTTCTTC	CASSHSGRANEQFF
.	.	TRBV7-5	TRBJ1-1	TGTGTCAGAAGCCCGCAGGGGGGTAACACTGAAGCTTTCTTT	CVRSPQGGNTEAFF
.	TRBD1	TRBV10-3	TRBJ1-2	TGTGCCATCACCGGGACAGGGGCTGGCTACACCTTC	CAITGTGAGYTF
.	.	TRBV7-2	TRBJ2-7	TGTGCCAGCAGACAAATTGCCCCCCGGATTTCTCTATACGAGCAGTACTTC	CASRQIAPRISLYEQYF